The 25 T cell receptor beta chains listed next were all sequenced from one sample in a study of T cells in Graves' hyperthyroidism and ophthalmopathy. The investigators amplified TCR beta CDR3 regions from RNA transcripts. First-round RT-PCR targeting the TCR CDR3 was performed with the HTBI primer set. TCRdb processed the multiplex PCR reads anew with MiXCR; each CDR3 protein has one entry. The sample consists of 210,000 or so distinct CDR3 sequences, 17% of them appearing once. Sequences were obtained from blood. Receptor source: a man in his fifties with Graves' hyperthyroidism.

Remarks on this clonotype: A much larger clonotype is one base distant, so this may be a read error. The CDR3, as DNA: TGCAGCGTTGTAGCCCCTTCGGAGACCCAGTACTTC. It codes for CSVVAPSETQYF. V and J are TRBV29-1 and TRBJ2-5, with D unresolved. The CDR3 has 12 residues. The V gene lost 4 bases and the J gene lost 5 bases, with 11 bases spanning the gap. Germline loops: CDR1 SQVTM, CDR2 ANQGSEA.

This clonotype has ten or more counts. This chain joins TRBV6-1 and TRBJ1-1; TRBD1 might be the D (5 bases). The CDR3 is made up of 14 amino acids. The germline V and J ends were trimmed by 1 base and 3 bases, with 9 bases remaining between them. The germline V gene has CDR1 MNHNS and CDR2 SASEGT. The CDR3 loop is CASSEGDSYTEAFF. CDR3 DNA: TGTGCCAGCAGTGAAGGAGACAGCTACACTGAAGCTTTCTTT.

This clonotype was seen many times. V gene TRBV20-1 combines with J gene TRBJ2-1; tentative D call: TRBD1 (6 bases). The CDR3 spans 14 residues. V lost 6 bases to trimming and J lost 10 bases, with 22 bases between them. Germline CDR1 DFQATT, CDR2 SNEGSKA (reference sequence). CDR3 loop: CSAQNEPGGQEQFF. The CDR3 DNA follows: TGCAGTGCACAAAACGAACCCGGAGGACAGGAGCAGTTCTTC.

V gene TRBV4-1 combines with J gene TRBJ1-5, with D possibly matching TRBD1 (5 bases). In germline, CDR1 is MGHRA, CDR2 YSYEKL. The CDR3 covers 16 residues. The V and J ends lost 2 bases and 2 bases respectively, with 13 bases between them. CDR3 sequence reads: CASSQSRVRGNQPQHF. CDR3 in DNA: TGCGCCAGCAGCCAAAGCAGGGTTCGGGGCAATCAGCCCCAGCATTTT.

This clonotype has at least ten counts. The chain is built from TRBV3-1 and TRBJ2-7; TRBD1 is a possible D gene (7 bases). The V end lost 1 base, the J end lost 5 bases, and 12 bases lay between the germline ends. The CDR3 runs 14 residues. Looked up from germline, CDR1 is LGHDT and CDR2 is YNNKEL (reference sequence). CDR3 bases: TGTGCCAGCAGCCAAGGCAGGGGGGTAGACGAGCAGTACTTC. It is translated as CASSQGRGVDEQYF.

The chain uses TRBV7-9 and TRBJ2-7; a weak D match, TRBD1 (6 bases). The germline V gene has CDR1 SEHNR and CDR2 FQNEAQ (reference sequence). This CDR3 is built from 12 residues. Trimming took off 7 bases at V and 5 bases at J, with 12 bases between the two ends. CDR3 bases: TGTGCCAGCACTCGGGACACCCACGAGCAGTACTTC. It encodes CASTRDTHEQYF.

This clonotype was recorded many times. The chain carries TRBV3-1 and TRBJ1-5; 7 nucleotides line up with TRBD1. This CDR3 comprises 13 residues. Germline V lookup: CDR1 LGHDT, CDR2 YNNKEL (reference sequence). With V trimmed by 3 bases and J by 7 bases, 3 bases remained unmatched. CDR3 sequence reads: CASSQMTGQPQHF. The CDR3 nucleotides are TGTGCCAGCAGCCAGATGACAGGGCAGCCCCAGCATTTT.

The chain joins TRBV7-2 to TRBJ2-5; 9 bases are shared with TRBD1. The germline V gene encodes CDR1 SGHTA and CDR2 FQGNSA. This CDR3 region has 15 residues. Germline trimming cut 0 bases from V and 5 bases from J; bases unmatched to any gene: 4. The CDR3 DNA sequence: TGTGCCAGCAGCTTAGCGTCACAGGGGGCTGAGACCCAGTACTTC. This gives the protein CASSLASQGAETQYF.

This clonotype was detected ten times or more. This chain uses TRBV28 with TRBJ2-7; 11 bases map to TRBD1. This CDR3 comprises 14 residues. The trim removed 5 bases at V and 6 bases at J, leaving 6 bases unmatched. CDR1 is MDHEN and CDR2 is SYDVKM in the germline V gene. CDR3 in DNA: TGTGCCAGCAGTAAAGGACAGGGGGCCGTCGAGCAGTACTTC. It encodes CASSKGQGAVEQYF.

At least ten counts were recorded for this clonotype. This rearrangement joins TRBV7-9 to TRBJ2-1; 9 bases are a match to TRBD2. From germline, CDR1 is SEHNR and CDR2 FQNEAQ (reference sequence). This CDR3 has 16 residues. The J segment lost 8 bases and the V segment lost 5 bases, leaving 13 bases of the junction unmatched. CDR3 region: CASSLARAGGPYEQFF. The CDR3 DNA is TGTGCCAGCAGCCTCGCTAGGGCGGGAGGGCCCTATGAGCAGTTCTTC.

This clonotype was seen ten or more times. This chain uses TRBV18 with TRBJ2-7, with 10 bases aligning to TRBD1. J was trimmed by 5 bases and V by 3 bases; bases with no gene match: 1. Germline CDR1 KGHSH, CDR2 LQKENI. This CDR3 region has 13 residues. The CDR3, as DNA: TGTGCCAGCTCACCCGGGACAGGGGACGAGCAGTACTTC. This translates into CASSPGTGDEQYF.

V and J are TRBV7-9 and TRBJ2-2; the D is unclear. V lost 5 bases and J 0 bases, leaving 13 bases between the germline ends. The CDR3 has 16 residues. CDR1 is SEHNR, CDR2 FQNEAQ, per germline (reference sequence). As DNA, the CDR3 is TGTGCCAGCAGCCGCGGTCGGTCGACGAACACCGGGGAGCTGTTTTTT. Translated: CASSRGRSTNTGELFF.

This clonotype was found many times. CDR3 region: CASRPSGKVTGELFF. CDR3 nucleotides: TGCGCCAGCAGGCCTAGCGGGAAGGTAACCGGGGAGCTGTTTTTT. V gene TRBV5-1 combines with J gene TRBJ2-2; TRBD2 agrees at 9 bases. With 5 bases clipped from V and 5 bases from J, the junction kept 7 bases outside the gene matches. This CDR3 has 15 amino acids. Germline values: CDR1 SGHRS, CDR2 YFSETQ.

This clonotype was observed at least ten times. CDR3 region: CASRPGLANNEQFF. CDR3 in DNA: TGTGCCAGCAGGCCGGGACTAGCGAACAATGAGCAGTTCTTC. This chain uses TRBV28 with TRBJ2-1; the match to TRBD2 covers 10 bases. Germline CDR1 MDHEN, CDR2 SYDVKM. Losses at the gene ends were 6 bases for V and 5 bases for J; bases not matched to a gene: 4. The CDR3 has 14 residues.

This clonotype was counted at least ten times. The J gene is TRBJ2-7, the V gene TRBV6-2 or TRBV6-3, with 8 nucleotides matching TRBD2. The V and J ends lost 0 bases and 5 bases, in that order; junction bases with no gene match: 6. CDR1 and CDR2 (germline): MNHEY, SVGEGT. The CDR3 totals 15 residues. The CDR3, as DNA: TGTGCCAGCAGTTACTCGTTTAGCGGGATCGACGAGCAGTACTTC. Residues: CASSYSFSGIDEQYF.

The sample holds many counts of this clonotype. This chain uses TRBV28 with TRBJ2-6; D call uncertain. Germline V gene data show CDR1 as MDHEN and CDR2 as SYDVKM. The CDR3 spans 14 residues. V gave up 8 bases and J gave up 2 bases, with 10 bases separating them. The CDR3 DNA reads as TGTGCCAGCGTTCCGAGTCCTGGGGCCAACGTCCTGACTTTC. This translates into CASVPSPGANVLTF.

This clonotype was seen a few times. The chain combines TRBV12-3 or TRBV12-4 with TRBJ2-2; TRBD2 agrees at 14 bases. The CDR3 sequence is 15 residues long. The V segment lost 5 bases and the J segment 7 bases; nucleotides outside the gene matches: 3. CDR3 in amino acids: CASSMGLAGVGELFF. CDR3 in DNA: TGTGCCAGCAGTATGGGACTAGCGGGAGTCGGGGAGCTGTTTTTT.

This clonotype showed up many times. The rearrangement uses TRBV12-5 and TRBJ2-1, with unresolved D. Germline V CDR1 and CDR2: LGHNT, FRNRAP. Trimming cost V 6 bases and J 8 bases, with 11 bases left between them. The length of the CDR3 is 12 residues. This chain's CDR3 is CASGFRWDEQFF. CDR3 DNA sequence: TGTGCTAGTGGCTTCCGATGGGATGAGCAGTTCTTC.

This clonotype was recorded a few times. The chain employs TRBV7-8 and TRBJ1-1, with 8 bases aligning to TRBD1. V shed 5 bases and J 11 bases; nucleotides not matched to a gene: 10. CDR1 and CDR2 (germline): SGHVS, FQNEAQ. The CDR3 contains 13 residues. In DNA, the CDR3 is TGTGCCAGCAGCGGACGGACAGGGTATGGGGCTTTCTTT. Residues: CASSGRTGYGAFF. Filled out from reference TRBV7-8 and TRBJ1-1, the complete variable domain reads GAGVSQSPRYKVAKRGQDVALRCDPISGHVSLFWYQQALGQGPEFLTYFQNEAQLDKSGLPSDRFFAERPEGSVSTLKIQRTQQEDSAVYLCASSGRTGYGAFFGQGTRLTVV.

This CDR3 is CASSLRGDHGTGELFF. Here the CDR3 DNA reads TGCGCCAGCAGCTTGAGGGGAGACCATGGCACCGGGGAGCTGTTTTTT. The chain combines TRBV5-1 with TRBJ2-2; D is perhaps TRBD1 or TRBD2 (5 bases each). This CDR3 region has 16 residues. CDR1 is SGHRS, CDR2 YFSETQ, per germline. Trimming removed 1 base at V and 4 bases at J, with 14 bases between.

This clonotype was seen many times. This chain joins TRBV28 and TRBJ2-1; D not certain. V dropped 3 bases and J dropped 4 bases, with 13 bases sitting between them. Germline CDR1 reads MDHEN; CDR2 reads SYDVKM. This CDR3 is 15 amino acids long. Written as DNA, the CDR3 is TGTGCCAGCAGTTTCCATGAGAGGATATACAATGAGCAGTTCTTC. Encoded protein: CASSFHERIYNEQFF.

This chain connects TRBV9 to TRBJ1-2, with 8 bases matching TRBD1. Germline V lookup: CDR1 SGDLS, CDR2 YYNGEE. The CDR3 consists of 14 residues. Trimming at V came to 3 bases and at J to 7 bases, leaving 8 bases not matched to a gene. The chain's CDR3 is CASSAGGALRGYTF. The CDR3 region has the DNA TGTGCCAGCAGCGCAGGGGGCGCGCTTCGTGGCTACACCTTC.

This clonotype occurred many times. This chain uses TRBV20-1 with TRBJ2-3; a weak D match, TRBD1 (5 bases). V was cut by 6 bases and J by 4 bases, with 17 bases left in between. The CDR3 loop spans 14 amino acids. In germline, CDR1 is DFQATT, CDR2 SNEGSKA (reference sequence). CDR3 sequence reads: CSAPGSRAADTQYF. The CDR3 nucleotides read TGCAGTGCCCCTGGTAGCAGGGCTGCAGATACGCAGTATTTT.

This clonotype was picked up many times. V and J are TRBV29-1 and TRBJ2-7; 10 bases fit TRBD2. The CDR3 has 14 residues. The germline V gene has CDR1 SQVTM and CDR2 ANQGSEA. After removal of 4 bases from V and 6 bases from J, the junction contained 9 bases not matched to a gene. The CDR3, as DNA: TGCAGCGTTGTCGCTAGCGGGAGAGCCTCCGAGCAGTACTTC. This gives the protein CSVVASGRASEQYF.

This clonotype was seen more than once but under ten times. CDR3 sequence (DNA): TGTGCCAGCAGTCCCTGGGGGACTCACTCCTACAATGAGCAGTTCTTC. It yields the protein CASSPWGTHSYNEQFF. The chain couples TRBV28 to TRBJ2-1, with D possibly matching TRBD2 (6 bases). V was clipped by 5 bases and J by 0 bases, with 14 bases between them. CDR1 MDHEN and CDR2 SYDVKM come from the germline V gene. This CDR3 has 16 residues.